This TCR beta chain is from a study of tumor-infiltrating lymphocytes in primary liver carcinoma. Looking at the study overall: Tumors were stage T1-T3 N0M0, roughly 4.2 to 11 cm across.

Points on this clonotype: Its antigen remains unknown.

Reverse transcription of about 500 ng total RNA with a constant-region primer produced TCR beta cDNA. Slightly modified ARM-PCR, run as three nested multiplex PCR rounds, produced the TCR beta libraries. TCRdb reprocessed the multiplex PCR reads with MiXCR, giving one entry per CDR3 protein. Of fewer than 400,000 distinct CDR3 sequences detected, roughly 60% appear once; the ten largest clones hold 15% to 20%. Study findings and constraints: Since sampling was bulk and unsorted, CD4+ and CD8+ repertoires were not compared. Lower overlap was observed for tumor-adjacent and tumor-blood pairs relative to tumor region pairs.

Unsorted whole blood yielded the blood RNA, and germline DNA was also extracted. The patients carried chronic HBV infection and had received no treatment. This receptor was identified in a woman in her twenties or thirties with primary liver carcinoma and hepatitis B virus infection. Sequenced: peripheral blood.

The CDR3 DNA reads as TGTGCCAGCAGCCCCAACCCGGGGTACGAGCAGTACTTC. This sequence encodes CASSPNPGYEQYF. The rearrangement joins TRBV7-9 to TRBJ2-7; TRBD2 might be the D (5 bases). V gave up 5 bases and J gave up 4 bases, with 12 bases separating them. This CDR3 has 13 amino acids. Per the germline V gene, CDR1 is SEHNR and CDR2 is FQNEAQ (reference sequence).